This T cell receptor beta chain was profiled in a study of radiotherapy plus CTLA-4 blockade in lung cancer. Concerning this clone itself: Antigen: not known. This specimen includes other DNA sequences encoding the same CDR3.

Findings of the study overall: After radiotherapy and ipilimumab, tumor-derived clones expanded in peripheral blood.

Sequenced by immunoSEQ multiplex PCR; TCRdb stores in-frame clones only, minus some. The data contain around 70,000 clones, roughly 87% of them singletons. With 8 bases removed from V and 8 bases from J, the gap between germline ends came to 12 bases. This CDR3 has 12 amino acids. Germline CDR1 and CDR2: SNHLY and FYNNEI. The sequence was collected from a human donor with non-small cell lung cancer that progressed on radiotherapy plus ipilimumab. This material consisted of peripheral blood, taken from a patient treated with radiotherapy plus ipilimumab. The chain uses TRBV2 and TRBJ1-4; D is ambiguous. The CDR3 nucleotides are TGTGCCAGCGGGCAAGGAAAGGAAAAACTGTTTTTT. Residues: CASGQGKEKLFF.